The 18 T cell receptor beta chains below were found in one sample sequenced in a study of T cell responses to AZD1222 COVID-19 vaccine. TCRdb's copy holds only in-frame clones and misses some; the assay was immunoSEQ multiplex PCR. The profile shows 150,000 to 200,000 clones, more than 80% of them singletons. The source material was peripheral blood, sampled on day 0 of AZD1222 vaccination. The receptor set was obtained from an adult in good health.

J is TRBJ2-1 and V is TRBV7-6, with TRBD2 matching 9 bases. V trimming: 0 bases; J trimming: 6 bases; junction bases outside the gene matches: 3. Germline V gives CDR1 SGHVS, CDR2 FNYEAQ. The CDR3 spans 15 residues. The CDR3 sequence is CASSLASGRGNEQFF. The DNA of the CDR3 is TGTGCCAGCAGCTTAGCTAGCGGGAGAGGCAATGAGCAGTTCTTC.

The chain joins TRBV12-3 or TRBV12-4 to TRBJ1-1; D unclear. The V end was cut by 5 bases, the J end by 3 bases, with 7 bases between. CDR3 length: 12 residues. CDR3 in amino acids: CASSPGDTEAFF. The CDR3 bases are TGTGCCAGCAGTCCCGGCGACACTGAAGCTTTCTTT.

This rearrangement joins TRBV5-1 to TRBJ1-6, with unresolved D. The ends were cut back, 0 bases at V and 7 bases at J, with 8 bases in the middle. The CDR3 is 14 amino acids. From germline, CDR1 is SGHRS and CDR2 YFSETQ. CDR3 residues: CASSLGGTNSPLHF. CDR3 in DNA: TGCGCCAGCAGCTTGGGGGGTACGAATTCACCCCTCCACTTT.

The J gene is TRBJ2-3, the V gene TRBV19, with a tentative D call TRBD1 (6 bases). From germline, CDR1 is LNHDA and CDR2 SQIVND (reference sequence). The CDR3 covers 16 residues. V was cut by 1 base and J by 0 bases, with 11 bases left in between. This chain's CDR3 is CASSIGGHPSTDTQYF. CDR3 nucleotide sequence: TGTGCCAGTAGTATAGGGGGACACCCAAGCACAGATACGCAGTATTTT.

The chain has TRBV6-5 and TRBJ1-4; TRBD1 might be the D (6 bases). CDR3 length: 14 amino acids. Trimming cost V 7 bases and J 5 bases, with 14 bases left between them. Germline V CDR1 and CDR2: MNHEY, SVGAGI. The chain's CDR3 is CASILDRTNEKLFF. As DNA, the CDR3 is TGTGCCAGCATCTTGGACAGAACGAATGAAAAACTGTTTTTT.

This chain joins TRBV5-1 and TRBJ1-2; D might be TRBD1 (6 bases). Germline CDR1 is SGHRS and CDR2 is YFSETQ. This CDR3 region has 14 residues. The germline V and J ends were trimmed by 4 bases and 4 bases, with 14 bases remaining between them. CDR3: CASSPYRETYGYTF. The CDR3 coding sequence is TGCGCCAGCAGCCCGTACAGGGAAACCTATGGCTACACCTTC. Looking up the rest from reference TRBV5-1 and TRBJ1-2 gives the full variable domain: KAGVTQTPRYLIKTRGQQVTLSCSPISGHRSVSWYQQTPGQGLQFLFEYFSETQRNKGNFPGRFSGRQFSNSRSEMNVSTLELGDSALYLCASSPYRETYGYTFGSGTRLTVV.

This clone came up once. The chain has TRBV5-5 and TRBJ2-1; unclear D gene. V was trimmed by 0 bases and J by 5 bases, leaving 12 bases between them. Germline V gene sequence: CDR1 SGHKS, CDR2 YYEKEE (reference sequence). The CDR3 has 15 residues. CDR3 protein: CASSLGAEINNEQFF. CDR3 sequence (DNA): TGTGCCAGCAGCTTGGGGGCAGAGATTAACAATGAGCAGTTCTTC.

The CDR3: CASSLSSASYEQYF. For the CDR3, the DNA is TGTGCCAGCAGTTTATCGTCAGCATCCTACGAGCAGTACTTC. The rearrangement joins TRBV27 to TRBJ2-7; no clear D gene. This CDR3 region has 14 residues. CDR1 and CDR2 from the germline V gene are MNHEY and SMNVEV (reference sequence). Between the trimmed V and J ends, which lost 0 bases and 1 base, there was a span of 7 bases.

V usage is TRBV9 and J usage is TRBJ1-2; TRBD1 is a possible D gene (6 bases). The CDR3 is made up of 14 amino acids. CDR1 is SGDLS, CDR2 YYNGEE, per germline. Between the trimmed V and J ends, which lost 0 bases and 4 bases, there was a span of 10 bases. The CDR3 loop is CASSVGTASYGYTF. The CDR3 nucleotides are TGTGCCAGCAGCGTAGGGACAGCCAGCTATGGCTACACCTTC.

The genes are TRBV2 and TRBJ2-1; D tentatively fits TRBD1 or TRBD2 (7 bases each). This CDR3 has 17 residues. Trimming cost V 4 bases and J 4 bases, with 20 bases left between them. Germline values: CDR1 SNHLY, CDR2 FYNNEI. In nucleotides, the CDR3 is TGTGCCAGCAGTGTCCCGGGGGGACAGATCTTTTACAATGAGCAGTTCTTC. It yields the protein CASSVPGGQIFYNEQFF.

The rearrangement uses TRBV6-5 and TRBJ1-5; D remains ambiguous. The CDR3 consists of 13 residues. Trimming removed 10 bases at V and 3 bases at J, with 13 bases between. Germline lookup yields CDR1 MNHEY and CDR2 SVGAGI. The CDR3 nucleotides read TGTGCCACCTCTAGTCAGTACAATCAGCCCCAGCATTTT. Its protein is CATSSQYNQPQHF.

V usage is TRBV19 and J usage is TRBJ1-5; 7 nucleotides line up with TRBD1. Germline assignment: CDR1 LNHDA and CDR2 SQIVND (reference sequence). The CDR3 covers 19 residues. With V trimmed by 6 bases and J by 2 bases, 19 bases remained unmatched. In DNA, the CDR3 is TGTGCCAGTAGCAATACACAGGGGACAATATATTTAGGCAATCAGCCCCAGCATTTT. Its translation is CASSNTQGTIYLGNQPQHF.

The chain links TRBV18 to TRBJ1-1; possible D gene TRBD1, 6 bases. The CDR3 covers 15 residues. Germline V gene sequence: CDR1 KGHSH, CDR2 LQKENI. The V gene lost 3 bases and the J gene lost 4 bases, with 15 bases spanning the gap. The CDR3, as DNA: TGTGCCAGCTCACCTCCAGGGGAGGGTTTCACTGAAGCTTTCTTT. Protein product: CASSPPGEGFTEAFF.

V and J are TRBV19 and TRBJ1-1; D possibly corresponds to TRBD1 (6 bases). The germline V and J ends were trimmed by 10 bases and 4 bases, with 13 bases remaining between them. CDR3 length equals 12 residues. In germline, CDR1 is LNHDA, CDR2 SQIVND (reference sequence). CDR3 amino acids: CATATGSTEAFF. Here the CDR3 DNA reads TGTGCCACCGCAACAGGGTCCACTGAAGCTTTCTTT.

The chain links TRBV11-2 to TRBJ2-7; 9 bases are shared with TRBD2. Germline values: CDR1 SGHAT, CDR2 FQNNGV. V was clipped by 0 bases and J by 3 bases; unmatched bases: 9. The CDR3 consists of 17 residues. The CDR3 nucleotides read TGTGCCAGCAGCTTAGATCATATGGCGGGAGGGTACTACGAGCAGTACTTC. Protein product: CASSLDHMAGGYYEQYF.

The sample holds one count of this clone. The CDR3 region is CASSLSGPDTQYF. The CDR3 region has the DNA TGTGCCAGCAGCCTAAGCGGGCCAGATACGCAGTATTTT. This rearrangement joins TRBV7-2 to TRBJ2-3; D might be TRBD2 (6 bases). The ends were cut back, 5 bases at V and 4 bases at J, with 10 bases in the middle. This CDR3 contains 13 residues. Per the germline V gene, CDR1 is SGHTA and CDR2 is FQGNSA.

The chain employs TRBV7-9 and TRBJ2-5; 14 nucleotides match TRBD2. CDR3 length: 18 residues. Trimming took 4 bases from V and 0 from J; bases not matched to a gene: 7. CDR1 is SEHNR, CDR2 FQNEAQ, per germline (reference sequence). The CDR3 DNA is TGTGCCAGCAGCTCCCCGGGACTAGCGGGAGAGCACCAAGAGACCCAGTACTTC. It encodes CASSSPGLAGEHQETQYF.

The CDR3: CASSLSTYLEQFF. The CDR3 nucleotides are TGTGCCAGCAGTTTATCGACCTACTTGGAGCAGTTCTTC. The gene calls are TRBV27 and TRBJ2-1, with D hard to call. CDR3 length: 13 residues. The ends were cut back, 0 bases at V and 10 bases at J, with 10 bases in the middle. Germline assignment: CDR1 MNHEY and CDR2 SMNVEV (reference sequence).